Listed below are T cell receptor beta chains from one sample, sequenced in a study of regulatory T cells in long-lasting Graves disease. One entry per CDR3 protein, called by TCRdb with MiXCR from the multiplex PCR reads. In the table there are roughly 610,000 distinct CDR3 sequences, more than 15% of which are singletons. This same sample was also part of a study on T cells in Graves' hyperthyroidism and ophthalmopathy.

The sample was peripheral blood mononuclear cells (PBMCs), taken at new diagnosis, from a patient treated with antithyroid drugs. Receptor source: a man aged 18 to 29 with Graves disease. The CDR3 runs from the conserved cysteine through the conserved F or W. The D gene is left open where the match is weak. Size is omitted from some rows. Given values are once, few, many or a class for expanded clones.

v_call	clone_size	j_call	d_call	cdr3_aa	cdr3_nt
TRBV10-3	few	TRBJ2-1	TRBD2	CAIGGTSGTYNEQFF	TGTGCCATCGGAGGGACTAGCGGTACCTACAATGAGCAGTTCTTC
TRBV7-9	many	TRBJ2-5	TRBD1	CASSLDRGTQYF	TGTGCCAGCAGCTTAGACAGGGGGACCCAGTACTTC
TRBV3-1	-	TRBJ2-2	-	CASSQWGQNTGELFF	TGTGCCAGCAGCCAATGGGGGCAGAACACCGGGGAGCTGTTTTTT
TRBV6-5	many	TRBJ1-5	TRBD1	CASSYGQGQPQHF	TGTGCCAGCAGTTACGGACAGGGACAGCCCCAGCATTTT
TRBV20-1	few	TRBJ1-1	-	CSATGGHPEAFF	TGCAGTGCTACGGGTGGGCATCCTGAAGCTTTCTTT
TRBV6-9	few	TRBJ2-7	TRBD1	CASSFSGQGASYEQYF	TGTGCCAGCAGTTTCTCGGGACAGGGGGCCTCCTACGAGCAGTACTTC
TRBV18	-	TRBJ1-1	-	CASSRAGRTEAFF	TGTGCCAGCTCACGGGCTGGGAGGACTGAAGCTTTCTTT
TRBV4-1	-	TRBJ1-4	TRBD1	CASSQGGQGERFF	TGCGCCAGCAGCCAAGGAGGACAGGGGGAGCGCTTTTTT
TRBV30	many	TRBJ1-5	TRBD1	CAWTGQGPQPQHF	TGTGCCTGGACGGGACAGGGACCACAGCCCCAGCATTTT
TRBV10-3	-	TRBJ2-5	-	CAIRNEGDGQETQYF	TGTGCCATCAGGAATGAGGGGGATGGGCAAGAGACCCAGTACTTC
TRBV25-1	few	TRBJ2-5	-	CASSIGAETQYF	TGTGCCAGCAGTATAGGGGCAGAGACCCAGTACTTC
TRBV6-1	-	TRBJ1-5	-	CASSEWAGGSNQPQHF	TGTGCCAGCAGTGAATGGGCAGGTGGTAGCAATCAGCCCCAGCATTTT
TRBV27	many	TRBJ1-5	-	CASRGEDQPQHF	TGTGCCAGCCGGGGCGAGGATCAGCCCCAGCATTTT
TRBV19	-	TRBJ1-5	-	CATGGWGARSNQPQHF	TGTGCCACTGGAGGGTGGGGGGCACGGAGCAATCAGCCCCAGCATTTT
TRBV5-6	-	TRBJ2-7	TRBD1	CASSLGPGQESYEQYF	TGTGCCAGCAGCTTGGGTCCGGGACAGGAGAGTTACGAGCAGTACTTC
TRBV30	many	TRBJ1-3	-	CAWNSGQYSGNTIYF	TGTGCCTGGAACTCCGGACAGTACTCTGGAAACACCATATATTTT
TRBV18	many	TRBJ1-1	TRBD1	CASSPWPGGAESTEAFF	TGTGCCAGCTCACCTTGGCCAGGGGGCGCAGAGTCGACTGAAGCTTTCTTT
TRBV29-1	-	TRBJ2-1	TRBD2	CSVAGLAGGLWGEQFF	TGCAGCGTTGCGGGACTAGCGGGAGGGCTTTGGGGTGAGCAGTTCTTC
TRBV9	-	TRBJ1-1	-	CASSSHGAANTEAFF	TGTGCCAGCAGCTCTCACGGGGCGGCGAACACTGAAGCTTTCTTT